Below are 27 T cell receptor beta chains sequenced from a single sample in a study of prognosis after radiotherapy for stage I lung cancer. Genomic DNA provided the template from which TCR beta CDR3 was amplified by two-round multiplex PCR. The first round of PCR was done with primers that matched each TRBV and TRBJ gene. Each CDR3 protein is one row after TCRdb ran MiXCR on the multiplex PCR reads. The sample records about 59,000 distinct CDR3 sequences, about a quarter being singletons. Sequencing was performed on PBMCs, taken before or after stereotactic body radiation therapy (not recorded which). These receptors originate from a donor over 45 with non-small cell lung cancer.

This clonotype was recorded many times. The chain recombines TRBV6-1 with TRBJ1-2, with D perhaps TRBD1 (5 bases). CDR1 and CDR2 (germline): MNHNS, SASEGT. V lost 1 base, J lost 4 bases, and 10 bases lay in between. This CDR3 comprises 14 residues. CDR3 loop: CASSEVQGGYGYTF. The CDR3 DNA sequence: TGTGCCAGCAGTGAAGTCCAGGGCGGCTATGGCTACACCTTC.

This clonotype occurred many times. V is TRBV30 and J is TRBJ2-5, with TRBD1 as a possible D gene (6 bases). Trimming removed 7 bases at V and 2 bases at J, with 14 bases between. The CDR3 totals 13 residues. Germline CDR1 and CDR2: GTSNPN and SVGIG (reference sequence). CDR3 in amino acids: CASRDKNQETQYF. Here the CDR3 DNA reads TGTGCCTCCCGGGACAAAAATCAAGAGACCCAGTACTTC.

This clonotype was recorded many times. V gene TRBV20-1 combines with J gene TRBJ1-2; D is possibly TRBD1 (6 bases). This CDR3 has 13 amino acids. Germline CDR1 reads DFQATT; CDR2 reads SNEGSKA (reference sequence). Between the trimmed V and J ends, which lost 6 bases and 6 bases, there was a span of 17 bases. Here the CDR3 reads CSASPGEFDGYTF. CDR3 coding DNA: TGCAGTGCCTCACCAGGGGAATTCGATGGCTACACCTTC.

This clonotype has a count of ten or more. CDR3 coding DNA: TGCAGTGCTAACACAGGGGACCCCCGACTAGTTCAGTATTTT. Its protein is CSANTGDPRLVQYF. The gene calls are TRBV20-1 and TRBJ2-3; TRBD1 is a possible D gene (7 bases). This CDR3 has 14 amino acids. Germline V CDR1 and CDR2: DFQATT, SNEGSKA (reference sequence). V shed 4 bases and J shed 12 bases, with 23 bases lying between them.

This clonotype has a count of ten or more. V and J are TRBV3-1 and TRBJ1-5; D unresolved. This CDR3 is built from 13 residues. Germline V gene data show CDR1 as LGHDT and CDR2 as YNNKEL (reference sequence). With 0 bases removed from V and 7 bases from J, the gap between germline ends came to 7 bases. CDR3 region: CASSQDPVQPQHF. The DNA for the CDR3 is TGTGCCAGCAGCCAAGATCCCGTCCAGCCCCAGCATTTT.

As to this clonotype: This could be a read error, since a much larger clone is one nucleotide away. The V call is TRBV20-1, the J call TRBJ2-7; 9 bases are shared with TRBD2. This CDR3 region has 16 residues. Per the germline V gene, CDR1 is DFQATT and CDR2 is SNEGSKA (reference sequence). The V segment lost 5 bases and the J segment 6 bases; nucleotides outside the gene matches: 17. CDR3 in amino acids: CSAGGAAGGLYSEQYF. CDR3 bases: TGCAGTGCTGGAGGAGCAGCGGGGGGCCTGTATAGCGAGCAGTACTTC.

Comment on this clonotype: This sequence is one base from a far larger clone and is likely a read error. The CDR3 does not close with the conserved phenylalanine or tryptophan, likely indicating a read error. The V gene is TRBV28, the J gene TRBJ2-5; no reliable D call. The assigned J gene may be wrong: the sequence end matches TRBJ2-1 better. Looked up from germline, CDR1 is MDHEN and CDR2 is SYDVKM. This CDR3 spans 14 amino acids. This CDR3 is CASSPLSSYNEQFI. CDR3 DNA: TGTGCCAGCAGCCCCCTTTCGTCCTACAATGAGCAGTTCATC.

This clonotype was seen only a few times. This may come from a read error, since a much larger clone is one base off. This chain uses TRBV18 with TRBJ1-2; D may be TRBD1 (5 bases). CDR1 is KGHSH and CDR2 is LQKENI in the germline V gene. The CDR3 length is 13 residues. CDR3 sequence: CANSPDSEYGYTF. As DNA, the CDR3 is TGTGCCAACTCACCCGACAGTGAATATGGCTACACCTTC.

This clonotype was observed at least ten times. V usage is TRBV7-9 and J usage is TRBJ2-5, with 11 positions matching TRBD1. This CDR3 comprises 16 residues. Germline loops: CDR1 SEHNR, CDR2 FQNEAQ (reference sequence). J lost 4 bases, V lost 5 bases, and 9 bases had no gene match. The CDR3 here is CASSTLGTGGRETQYF. CDR3 nucleotide sequence: TGTGCCAGCAGCACTTTAGGGACAGGGGGGCGAGAGACCCAGTACTTC.

As concerns this clonotype: A much bigger clone sits one base away, suggesting this may be a read error. V and J are TRBV12-3 or TRBV12-4 and TRBJ2-5; either TRBD1 or TRBD2 may supply D (5 bases each). This CDR3 region has 14 residues. V was trimmed by 5 bases and J by 12 bases, leaving 22 bases between them. The CDR3 region is CASSITAGTKAEYF. The CDR3, as DNA: TGTGCCAGCAGTATAACGGCCGGGACCAAAGCCGAGTACTTC.

This clonotype was picked up many times. The J gene is TRBJ1-1, the V gene TRBV12-3 or TRBV12-4; D gene uncertain. V lost 7 bases and J 1 base, leaving 10 bases between the germline ends. This CDR3 contains 13 residues. DNA of the CDR3: TGTGCCAGCACACCCCATAGGAACACTGAAGCTTTCTTT. Amino acids: CASTPHRNTEAFF.

This clonotype was seen at least ten times. The chain has TRBV12-3 or TRBV12-4 and TRBJ1-2; no clear D gene. V lost 6 bases and J lost 8, with 10 bases in between. The CDR3 is 11 amino acids. The CDR3 region is CASSLADGYTF. For the CDR3, the DNA is TGTGCCAGCAGCCTAGCGGACGGCTACACCTTC.

This clonotype has a count of ten or more. This chain joins TRBV7-3 and TRBJ1-1; D call uncertain. The V end was cut by 3 bases, the J end by 2 bases, with 7 bases between. CDR1 and CDR2 (germline): SGHTA, FQGTGA. This CDR3 has 13 amino acids. The CDR3 loop is CASSLQPNTEAFF. The CDR3 bases are TGTGCCAGCAGCTTGCAGCCCAACACTGAAGCTTTCTTT.

CDR3 in DNA: TGTGCCAGCTCCCCCTCGACTAGCGGATACGAGCAGTACTTC. Protein sequence: CASSPSTSGYEQYF. This chain links TRBV6-1 with TRBJ2-7; 9 nucleotides agree with TRBD2. This CDR3 has 14 residues. Germline CDR1 reads MNHNS; CDR2 reads SASEGT. V was clipped by 8 bases and J by 4 bases; unmatched bases: 9.

This clonotype occurred many times. The chain joins TRBV9 to TRBJ2-7; no definite D call. V lost 4 bases to trimming and J lost 6 bases, with 8 bases between them. CDR3 size: 11 residues. CDR1 is SGDLS and CDR2 is YYNGEE in the germline V gene. CDR3 in amino acids: CASSFMREQYF. The CDR3 DNA follows: TGTGCCAGCAGCTTTATGCGCGAGCAGTACTTC.

This clonotype was picked up many times. The rearrangement links TRBV19 to TRBJ1-2; perhaps TRBD1 as D (5 bases). The CDR3 totals 14 residues. The germline V and J ends were trimmed by 8 bases and 0 bases, with 13 bases remaining between them. CDR1 and CDR2 (germline): LNHDA, SQIVND (reference sequence). DNA for the CDR3: TGTGCCAGTGTATTGACAGCAGCTAACTATGGCTACACCTTC. Translation gives CASVLTAANYGYTF. The variable domain in full, with the rest retrieved from reference TRBV19 and TRBJ1-2, is DGGITQSPKYLFRKEGQNVTLSCEQNLNHDAMYWYRQDPGQGLRLIYYSQIVNDFQKGDIAEGYSVSREKKESFPLTVTSAQKNPTAFYLCASVLTAANYGYTFGSGTRLTVV.

This clonotype appeared many times. The chain recombines TRBV4-2 with TRBJ2-3; TRBD2 matches 10 bases. The CDR3 is 16 residues long. The trim removed 1 base at V and 1 base at J, leaving 2 bases unmatched. Germline V gene sequence: CDR1 LGHNA, CDR2 YNFKEQ. The CDR3 region has the DNA TGTGCCAGCAGCCAAGGGCTAGCGGGGGGCACAGATACGCAGTATTTT. Translating gives CASSQGLAGGTDTQYF.

This clonotype occurred once. A much bigger clone sits one base away, suggesting this may be a read error. V is TRBV13 and J is TRBJ2-6; D not certain. With 5 bases removed from V and 2 bases from J, the gap between germline ends came to 7 bases. The CDR3 has 14 amino acids. Looked up from germline, CDR1 is PRHDT and CDR2 is FYEKMQ (reference sequence). CDR3 sequence reads: CASSQGPGANVLTF. The CDR3 coding sequence is TGTGCCAGCAGCCAAGGACCTGGGGCCAACGTCCTGACTTTC.

This clonotype was counted many times. The rearrangement joins TRBV5-1 to TRBJ2-2; a weak D match, TRBD1 (5 bases). This CDR3 is 15 amino acids long. V dropped 6 bases and J dropped 4 bases, with 16 bases sitting between them. CDR1 and CDR2 from the germline V gene are SGHRS and YFSETQ. CDR3 sequence (DNA): TGCGCCAGCAAAGAGTCGCAGGGAACCACCGGGGAGCTGTTTTTT. Translated, it gives CASKESQGTTGELFF.

A word on this clonotype: A read error likely explains this, since a far larger clone differs by one base. CDR3 DNA: TGTGCCAGCAGTTACGACGGCGGGGCTCCTTGGCCCACAGATACGCAGTATTTT. Translating it yields CASSYDGGAPWPTDTQYF. This rearrangement joins TRBV6-9 to TRBJ2-3, with D tentatively TRBD2 (6 bases). V was shortened by 3 bases and J by 2 bases, with 21 bases between the two germline ends. Germline V CDR1 and CDR2: MNHGY, SVAAGI. The CDR3 is made up of 18 amino acids.

This clonotype came up many times. V gene TRBV3-1 combines with J gene TRBJ1-3; D uncertain. This CDR3 is 14 amino acids long. V dropped 4 bases and J dropped 0 bases, with 7 bases sitting between them. Germline V gene lookup returns CDR1 LGHDT and CDR2 YNNKEL (reference sequence). CDR3 in DNA: TGTGCCAGCAGCCGCAGTTACTCTGGAAACACCATATATTTT. Protein: CASSRSYSGNTIYF.

With regard to this clonotype: At one end, the junction sequence differs from germline, possibly due to a read error. The chain is built from TRBV20-1 and TRBJ1-2; TRBD1 matches at 7 bases. This CDR3 region has 13 residues. Germline values: CDR1 DFQATT, CDR2 SNEGSKA (reference sequence). CDR3 protein: CSTRTQQGYGYSF. The CDR3 DNA sequence: TGCAGTACCCGGACACAACAGGGGTATGGCTACTCCTTC.

Notes on this clonotype: A much larger clone differs by one base, so this may be a read error. This chain joins TRBV12-3 or TRBV12-4 and TRBJ2-2; 8 bases line up with TRBD2. The CDR3 spans 16 residues. This CDR3 is CASSLSGGANTVELFF. The CDR3 coding sequence is TGTGCCAGCAGTTTATCGGGGGGGGCCAACACCGTGGAGCTGTTTTTT.

This clonotype was recorded many times. This chain connects TRBV19 to TRBJ2-2, with 9 bases identical to TRBD2. V was pared by 3 bases and J by 5 bases, with 4 bases of the junction left unmatched. Germline V gives CDR1 LNHDA, CDR2 SQIVND (reference sequence). This CDR3 is 15 amino acids long. Written as DNA, the CDR3 is TGTGCCAGTAGTATTGGACTAGCGCGGACCGGGGAGCTGTTTTTT. It specifies CASSIGLARTGELFF.

A remark on this clonotype: It may be a read error: a sequence one base away is much more abundant. The chain couples TRBV4-2 to TRBJ1-5, with D tentatively TRBD1 (6 bases). Germline CDR1 LGHNA, CDR2 YNFKEQ. The CDR3 loop spans 14 amino acids. Trimming shortened V by 0 bases and J by 4 bases, and 7 bases separated the two germline ends. This CDR3 is CASSQEGGNQPQHF. CDR3 DNA: TGTGCCAGCAGCCAAGAAGGGGGAAATCAGCCCCAGCATTTT.

This clonotype appeared many times. This chain joins TRBV6-1 and TRBJ1-2; D may be TRBD1 (5 bases). V was trimmed by 5 bases and J by 2 bases, leaving 12 bases between them. The CDR3 runs to 14 residues. Germline CDR1 and CDR2: MNHNS and SASEGT. The CDR3 coding sequence is TGTGCCAGCAGTCCCTCCGACAGAAACTATGGCTACACCTTC. This sequence encodes CASSPSDRNYGYTF.

Worth noting for this clonotype: This likely stems from a read error, as it lies one base from a far larger clone. The chain carries TRBV6-9 and TRBJ2-7; D gene ambiguous. V was cut by 3 bases and J by 3 bases, with 15 bases left in between. Germline V CDR1 and CDR2: MNHGY, SVAAGI. This CDR3 is 15 amino acids long. CDR3 in amino acids: CASSYPSFGHYEQYF. DNA for the CDR3: TGTGCCAGCAGTTACCCCAGTTTTGGGCACTACGAGCAGTACTTC.